This record looks at one T cell receptor (beta chain) sequence and its context. This entry is derived from a study of blood T cell repertoires in COVID-19. V lost 0 bases and J 1 base, leaving 10 bases between the germline ends. Germline V gene sequence: CDR1 LNHDA, CDR2 SQIVND (reference sequence). The CDR3 runs 15 residues. Source study methods: Estimated nucleated cell counts came from reference gene primer amplification. The method was immunoSEQ multiplex PCR; TCRdb's version includes in-frame clones alone and lacks a portion of them. V and J calls plus clone size are reproduced from that table; the DNA served to infer D and trimming. This table has 150,000 to 200,000 clones, approximately 90% appearing once.

The receptor was derived from a man aged 18 to 29 who had recovered from COVID-19. The sample comprised peripheral blood. The chain carries TRBV19 and TRBJ2-7; maybe TRBD2 (6 bases). The CDR3 DNA follows: TGTGCCAGTAGTATAGACGGGGGTTCGTCCTACGAGCAGTACTTC. Residues: CASSIDGGSSYEQYF.